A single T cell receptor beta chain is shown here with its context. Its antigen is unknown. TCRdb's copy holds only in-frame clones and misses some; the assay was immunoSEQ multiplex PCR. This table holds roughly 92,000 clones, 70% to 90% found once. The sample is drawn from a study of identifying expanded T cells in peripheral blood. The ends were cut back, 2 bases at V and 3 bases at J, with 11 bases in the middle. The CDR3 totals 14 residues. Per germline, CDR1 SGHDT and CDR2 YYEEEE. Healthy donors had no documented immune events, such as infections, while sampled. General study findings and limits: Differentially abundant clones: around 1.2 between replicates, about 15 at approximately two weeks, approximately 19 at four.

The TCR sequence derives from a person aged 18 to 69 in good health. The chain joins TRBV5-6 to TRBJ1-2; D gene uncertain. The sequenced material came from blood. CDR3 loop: CASSFSTIYYGYTF. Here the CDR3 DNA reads TGTGCCAGCAGCTTTTCGACAATATACTATGGCTACACCTTC. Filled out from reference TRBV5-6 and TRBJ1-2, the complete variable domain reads DAGVTQSPTHLIKTRGQQVTLRCSPKSGHDTVSWYQQALGQGPQFIFQYYEEEERQRGNFPDRFSGHQFPNYSSELNVNALLLGDSALYLCASSFSTIYYGYTFGSGTRLTVV.